This TCR beta chain appears in the sequencing data of a study of blood T cells in healthy people across ages (dated by TCRdb to the mid-2010s). Regarding the research as a whole: In model experiments, template switching captured about one uniquely barcoded TCR beta cDNA molecule for every two T cells. Using deep sequencing normalized with unique cDNA molecular identifiers, the study measured how TCR beta repertoire diversity changes with age. Four age groups were formed from the donors: young (average about 16 years), middle-aged (more than 35), aged (roughly 58) and long-lived (about 80). To avoid experimental bias, donors of different ages were spread randomly across the sequencing lanes. For two donors (one aged 18 to 29 and one aged 80 or older), the study analyzed two additional independent replicas of 1 million unique cDNA reads from the same blood draw.

General findings and caveats noted by the study authors: The long-lived group showed more naive CD4+ T cells, fewer expanded clones and increased TCR diversity than the aged group, suggesting age selection. Donor CMV infection status was unknown, potentially confounding age-related changes in expanded clonotypes. Because profiling used bulk unsorted PBMCs, naive and antigen-experienced compartments could not be compared conclusively. The percentage of naive T cells measured by flow cytometry correlated strongly with observed TCR beta diversity. Observed TCR beta diversity per million T cells fell roughly linearly with age, and a significant reduction was already apparent by age around 40. Estimates of total diversity based on one million sequenced T cells were considered lower bounds and underestimates.

In its sample, this clonotype was seen many times. Its recognized antigen is unknown. It has no much larger one-base neighbor in the sample; base qualities were not kept. The library was obtained by 5' RACE. TCRdb names Illumina HiSeq 2500 as the instrument used. The second PCR ran for about 6 to 12 cycles and used a J-beta primer mix along with a sample-barcoded 5' primer. A template-switch 5' adaptor carrying 12 random nucleotides introduced a unique molecular identifier onto each TCR beta cDNA molecule. Each sample yielded at least 2.5 million CDR3-containing paired-end reads. First-strand cDNA was synthesized from all RNA with the Mint cDNA synthesis kit, primed by a TRBC-specific oligonucleotide. After uracil-DNA glycosylase treatment, a first 18-cycle PCR used universal primers M1SS and BC2_uni_R on all cDNA. Regarding the original processing steps: Normalization of each sample was performed by random selection of 1 million high-quality reads, each carrying a distinct molecular identifier. Instead of being binned into consensus sequences, reads with shared molecular identifiers were discarded. MiTCR, run with a Q25 quality threshold and the strictest error-elimination algorithm, handled CDR3 identification, clonotype clustering and error correction. A nonparametric unseen species model using Euler transformation provided a lower-bound estimate of total TCR beta diversity. TCRdb itself trimmed the public reads at Q25 with fastp, ran MiXCR and retained productive beta chains. Each CDR3 protein appears once, grouped with its most common genes and DNA. TCRdb, rather than the study authors, made the V and J calls. A total of about 780,000 distinct CDR3 sequences appear in this sample, about half of them only once. The ten largest clones capture 15% to 20% of the sample.

The donors were 40 or so Caucasian individuals from Russia, aged roughly 6 to 100 years, who were systemically healthy. About 9.6 milliliters of peripheral blood were collected from each donor into EDTA-treated Vacutainer tubes. Ficoll-Paque density-gradient centrifugation was used to isolate PBMCs, with at least 6 million obtained per sample. Total RNA was extracted from PBMCs with Trizol reagent, with at least 6 micrograms obtained per sample. For every donor, flow cytometry on a PBMC aliquot measured the percentage of naive CD45RAhigh/CD27high T cells. CDR1 and CDR2 are read off the germline V gene as SGHTA and FQGNSA. The CDR3 runs 20 residues from the cysteine to the phenylalanine. Left in the record is the CDR3 DNA by itself, 60 bases read in frame from the first base. Trimming costs V 4 bases and J 5 bases, and their ends lie 32 bases apart.

This chain joins TRBV7-2 to TRBJ1-2, with TRBD1 tentatively as D gene (6 bases match). Specimen: blood. The receptor's source is a man older than 75 in good health. For the CDR3, the sequence is CASSYASSGTPQSFWYGYTF. The DNA reads as follows: TGTGCCAGCAGCTACGCTTCCTCCGGGACACCACAATCTTTCTGGTATGGCTACACCTTC.